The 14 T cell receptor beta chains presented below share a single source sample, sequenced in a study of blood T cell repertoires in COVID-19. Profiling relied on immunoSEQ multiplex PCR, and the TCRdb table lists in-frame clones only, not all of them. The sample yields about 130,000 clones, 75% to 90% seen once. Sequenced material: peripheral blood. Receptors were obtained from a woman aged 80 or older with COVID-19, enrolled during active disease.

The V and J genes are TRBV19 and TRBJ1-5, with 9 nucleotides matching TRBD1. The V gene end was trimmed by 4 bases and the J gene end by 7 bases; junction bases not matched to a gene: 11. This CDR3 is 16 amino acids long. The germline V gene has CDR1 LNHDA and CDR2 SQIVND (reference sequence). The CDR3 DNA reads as TGTGCCAGTAGTACCCGCGGACAGGGGAATTGGCAGCCCCAGCATTTT. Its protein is CASSTRGQGNWQPQHF.

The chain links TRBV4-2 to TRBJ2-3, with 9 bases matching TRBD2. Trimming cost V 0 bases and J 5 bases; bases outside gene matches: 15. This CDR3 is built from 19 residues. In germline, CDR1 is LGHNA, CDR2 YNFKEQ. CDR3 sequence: CASSQDGGGGLAGRDTQYF. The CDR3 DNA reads TGTGCCAGCAGCCAAGATGGCGGCGGGGGGCTAGCGGGAAGAGATACGCAGTATTTT.

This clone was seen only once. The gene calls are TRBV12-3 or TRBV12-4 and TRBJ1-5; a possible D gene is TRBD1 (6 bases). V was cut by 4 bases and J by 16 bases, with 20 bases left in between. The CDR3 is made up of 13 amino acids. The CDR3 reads CASSSLQGMSTHF. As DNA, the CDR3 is TGTGCCAGCAGTTCCCTCCAGGGGATGTCGACCCATTTT.

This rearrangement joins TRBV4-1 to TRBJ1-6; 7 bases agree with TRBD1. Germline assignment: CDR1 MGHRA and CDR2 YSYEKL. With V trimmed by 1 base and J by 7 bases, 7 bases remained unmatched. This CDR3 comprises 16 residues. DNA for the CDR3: TGCGCCAGCAGCCAAGGTGGGACAGAATACAATTCACCCCTCCACTTT. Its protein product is CASSQGGTEYNSPLHF.

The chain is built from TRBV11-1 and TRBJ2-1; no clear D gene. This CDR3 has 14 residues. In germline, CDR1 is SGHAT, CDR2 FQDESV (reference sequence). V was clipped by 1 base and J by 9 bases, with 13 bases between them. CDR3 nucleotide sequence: TGTGCCAGCAGCTTAGTGGCTGGGCCCGGTGAGCAGTTCTTC. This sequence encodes CASSLVAGPGEQFF.

The CDR3 loop is CASTTGFRSTGELFF. CDR3 coding DNA: TGTGCCAGCACAACAGGGTTTCGTAGCACCGGGGAGCTGTTTTTT. The chain employs TRBV28 and TRBJ2-2; a possible D gene is TRBD1 (6 bases). Trimming took off 7 bases at V and 4 bases at J, with 16 bases between the two ends. Germline assignment: CDR1 MDHEN and CDR2 SYDVKM. The length of the CDR3 is 15 residues.

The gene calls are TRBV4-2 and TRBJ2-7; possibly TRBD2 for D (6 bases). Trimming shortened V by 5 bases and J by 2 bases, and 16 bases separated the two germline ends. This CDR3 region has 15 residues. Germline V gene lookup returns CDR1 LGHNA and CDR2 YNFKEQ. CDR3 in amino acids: CASSASSGQTYEQYF. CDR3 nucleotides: TGTGCCAGCAGCGCCAGTAGCGGCCAAACCTACGAGCAGTACTTC.

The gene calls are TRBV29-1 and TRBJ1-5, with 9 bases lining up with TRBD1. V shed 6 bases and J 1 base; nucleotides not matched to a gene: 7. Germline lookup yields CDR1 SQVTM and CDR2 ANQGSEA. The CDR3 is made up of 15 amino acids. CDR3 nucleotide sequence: TGCAGCGTCCAATCCGGGACAGGGAGCAATCAGCCCCAGCATTTT. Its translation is CSVQSGTGSNQPQHF.

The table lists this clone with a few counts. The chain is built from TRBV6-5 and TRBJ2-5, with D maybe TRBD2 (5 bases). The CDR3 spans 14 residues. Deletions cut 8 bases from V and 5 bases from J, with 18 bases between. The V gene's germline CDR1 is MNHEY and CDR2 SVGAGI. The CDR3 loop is CASAYEGGGETQYF. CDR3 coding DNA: TGTGCCAGCGCTTACGAGGGCGGTGGGGAGACCCAGTACTTC.

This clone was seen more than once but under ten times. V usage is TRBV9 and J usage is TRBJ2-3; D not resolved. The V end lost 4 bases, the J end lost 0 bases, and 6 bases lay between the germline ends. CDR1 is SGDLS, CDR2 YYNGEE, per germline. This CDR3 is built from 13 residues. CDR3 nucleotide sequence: TGTGCCAGCAGCCCGTTTAGCACAGATACGCAGTATTTT. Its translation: CASSPFSTDTQYF.

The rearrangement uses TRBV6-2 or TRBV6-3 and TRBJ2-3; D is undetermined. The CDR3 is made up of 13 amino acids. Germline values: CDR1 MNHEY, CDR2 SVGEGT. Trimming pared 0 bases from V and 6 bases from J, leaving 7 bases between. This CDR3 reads CASSYSIRDTQYF. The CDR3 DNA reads TGTGCCAGCAGTTACTCGATACGGGATACGCAGTATTTT.

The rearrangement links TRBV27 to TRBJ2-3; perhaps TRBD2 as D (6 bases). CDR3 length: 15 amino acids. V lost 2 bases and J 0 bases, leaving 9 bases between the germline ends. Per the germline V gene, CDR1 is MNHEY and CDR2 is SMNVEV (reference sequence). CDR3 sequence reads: CASSLASVSTDTQYF. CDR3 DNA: TGTGCCAGCAGTTTAGCTAGCGTTAGCACAGATACGCAGTATTTT.

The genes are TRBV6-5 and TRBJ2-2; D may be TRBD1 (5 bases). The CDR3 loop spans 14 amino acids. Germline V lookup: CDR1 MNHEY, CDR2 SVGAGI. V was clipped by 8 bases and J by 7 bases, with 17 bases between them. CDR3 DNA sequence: TGTGCCAGCGGGGTGAGCCAGGGCTTCGGGGAGCTGTTTTTT. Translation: CASGVSQGFGELFF.

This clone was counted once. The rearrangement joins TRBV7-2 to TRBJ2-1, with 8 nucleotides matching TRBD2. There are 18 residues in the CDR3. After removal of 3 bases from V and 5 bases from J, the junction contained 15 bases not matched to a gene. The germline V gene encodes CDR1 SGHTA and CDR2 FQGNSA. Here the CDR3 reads CASSFRWPPGGPNNEQFF. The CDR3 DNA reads TGTGCCAGCAGCTTTCGTTGGCCACCGGGGGGGCCCAACAATGAGCAGTTCTTC.